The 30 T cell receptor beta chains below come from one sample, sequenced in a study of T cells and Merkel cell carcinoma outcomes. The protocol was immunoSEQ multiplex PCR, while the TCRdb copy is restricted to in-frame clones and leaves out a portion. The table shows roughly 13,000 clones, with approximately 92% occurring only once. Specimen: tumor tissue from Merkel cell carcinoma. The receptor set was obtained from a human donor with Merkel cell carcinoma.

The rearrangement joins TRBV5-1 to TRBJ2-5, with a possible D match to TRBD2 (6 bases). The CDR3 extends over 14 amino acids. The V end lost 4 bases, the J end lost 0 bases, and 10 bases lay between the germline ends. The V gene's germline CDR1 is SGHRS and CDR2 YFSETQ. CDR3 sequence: CASSARDYQETQYF. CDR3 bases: TGCGCCAGCAGCGCCCGGGACTACCAAGAGACCCAGTACTTC.

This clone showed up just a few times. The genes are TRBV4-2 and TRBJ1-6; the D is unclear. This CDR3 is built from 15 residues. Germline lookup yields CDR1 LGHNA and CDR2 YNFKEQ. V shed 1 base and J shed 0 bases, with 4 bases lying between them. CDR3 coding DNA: TGTGCCAGCAGCCAAGGAAGCTCCTATAATTCACCCCTCCACTTT. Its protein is CASSQGSSYNSPLHF.

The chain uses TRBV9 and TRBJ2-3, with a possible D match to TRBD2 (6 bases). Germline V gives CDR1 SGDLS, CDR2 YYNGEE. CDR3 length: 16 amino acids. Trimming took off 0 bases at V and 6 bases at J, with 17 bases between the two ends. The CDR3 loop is CASSVVSGGGGDTQYF. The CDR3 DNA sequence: TGTGCCAGCAGCGTAGTTAGCGGCGGCGGCGGGGATACGCAGTATTTT.

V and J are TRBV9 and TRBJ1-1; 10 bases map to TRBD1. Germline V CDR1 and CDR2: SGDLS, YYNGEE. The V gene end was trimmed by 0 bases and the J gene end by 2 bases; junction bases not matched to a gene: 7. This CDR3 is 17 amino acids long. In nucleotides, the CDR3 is TGTGCCAGCAGCGTAGAGGGACAGGGGACAGCCAACACTGAAGCTTTCTTT. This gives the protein CASSVEGQGTANTEAFF.

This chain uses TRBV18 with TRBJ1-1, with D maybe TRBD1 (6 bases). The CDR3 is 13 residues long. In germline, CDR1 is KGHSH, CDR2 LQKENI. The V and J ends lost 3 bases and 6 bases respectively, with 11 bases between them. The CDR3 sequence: CASSPDRMAEAFF. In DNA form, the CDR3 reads TGTGCCAGCTCACCCGACAGGATGGCTGAAGCTTTCTTT.

Here the CDR3 DNA reads TGCGCCAGCAGCTTGGACAGCGTTACGCAGTATTTT. Residues: CASSLDSVTQYF. The rearrangement uses TRBV5-1 and TRBJ2-3; D is unclear. V was cut by 0 bases and J by 8 bases, with 7 bases left in between. Looked up from germline, CDR1 is SGHRS and CDR2 is YFSETQ. This CDR3 is built from 12 residues.

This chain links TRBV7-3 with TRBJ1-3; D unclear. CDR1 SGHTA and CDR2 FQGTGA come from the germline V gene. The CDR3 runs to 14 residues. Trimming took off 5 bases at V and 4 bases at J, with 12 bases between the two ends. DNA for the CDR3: TGTGCCAGCAGCCAAGGGAGCCCCGGAAACACCATATATTTT. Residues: CASSQGSPGNTIYF.

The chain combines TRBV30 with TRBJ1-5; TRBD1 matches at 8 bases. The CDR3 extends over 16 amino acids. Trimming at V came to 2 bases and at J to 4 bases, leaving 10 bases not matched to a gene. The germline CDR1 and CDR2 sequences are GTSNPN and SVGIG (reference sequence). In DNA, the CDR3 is TGTGCCTGGAGTATGACAGGGGCCTTTTGGAATCAGCCCCAGCATTTT. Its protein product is CAWSMTGAFWNQPQHF.

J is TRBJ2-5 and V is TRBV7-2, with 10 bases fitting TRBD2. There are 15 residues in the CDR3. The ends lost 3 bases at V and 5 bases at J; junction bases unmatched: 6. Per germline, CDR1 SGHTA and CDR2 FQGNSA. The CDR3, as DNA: TGTGCCAGCAGCTTCCAGCGGGGGGGCGGGGAGACCCAGTACTTC. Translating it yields CASSFQRGGGETQYF.

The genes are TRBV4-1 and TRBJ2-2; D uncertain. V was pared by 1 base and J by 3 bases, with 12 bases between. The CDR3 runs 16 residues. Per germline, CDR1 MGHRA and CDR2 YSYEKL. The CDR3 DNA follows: TGCGCCAGCAGCCAAGTCTGGGCGTCGGACACCGGGGAGCTGTTTTTT. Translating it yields CASSQVWASDTGELFF.

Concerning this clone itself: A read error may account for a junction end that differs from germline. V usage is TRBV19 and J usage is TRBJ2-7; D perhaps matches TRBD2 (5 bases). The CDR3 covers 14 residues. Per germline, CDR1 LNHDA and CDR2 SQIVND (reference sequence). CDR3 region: CASSPGLRDYEQYF. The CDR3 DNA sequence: TGTGCCAGTAGCCCCGGACTTCGAGACTACGAACAGTACTTC.

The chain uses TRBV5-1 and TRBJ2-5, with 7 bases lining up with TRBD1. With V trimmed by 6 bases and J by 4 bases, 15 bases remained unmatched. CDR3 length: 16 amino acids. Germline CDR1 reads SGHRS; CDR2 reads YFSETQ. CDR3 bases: TGCGCCAGCACCGCAGGGACAGCTTATCGAGGAGAGACCCAGTACTTC. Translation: CASTAGTAYRGETQYF.

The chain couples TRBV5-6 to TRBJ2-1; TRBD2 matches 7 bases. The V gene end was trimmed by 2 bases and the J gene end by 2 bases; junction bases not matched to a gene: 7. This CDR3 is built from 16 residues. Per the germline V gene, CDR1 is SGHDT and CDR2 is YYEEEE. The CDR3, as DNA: TGTGCCAGCAGCTTCCCCCTAGCGGCTCCCTACAATGAGCAGTTCTTC. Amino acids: CASSFPLAAPYNEQFF.

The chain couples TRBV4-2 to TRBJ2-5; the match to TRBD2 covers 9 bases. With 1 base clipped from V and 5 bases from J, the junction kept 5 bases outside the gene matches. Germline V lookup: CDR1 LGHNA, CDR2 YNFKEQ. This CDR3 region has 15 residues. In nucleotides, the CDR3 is TGTGCCAGCAGCCAAGGGGCGGGGGGGCCCGAGACCCAGTACTTC. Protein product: CASSQGAGGPETQYF.

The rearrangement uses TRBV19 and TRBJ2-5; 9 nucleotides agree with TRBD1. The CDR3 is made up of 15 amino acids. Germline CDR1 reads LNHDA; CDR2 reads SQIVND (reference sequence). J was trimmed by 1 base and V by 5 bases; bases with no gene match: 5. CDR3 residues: CASSLMGQGQETQYF. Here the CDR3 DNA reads TGTGCCAGTAGTCTAATGGGACAGGGCCAAGAGACCCAGTACTTC.

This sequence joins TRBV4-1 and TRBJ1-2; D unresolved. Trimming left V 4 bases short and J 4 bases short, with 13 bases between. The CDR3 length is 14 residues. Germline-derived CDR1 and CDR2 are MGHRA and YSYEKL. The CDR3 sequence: CASSPTSPLYGYTF. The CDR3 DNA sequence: TGCGCCAGCAGCCCGACCTCCCCCCTCTATGGCTACACCTTC.

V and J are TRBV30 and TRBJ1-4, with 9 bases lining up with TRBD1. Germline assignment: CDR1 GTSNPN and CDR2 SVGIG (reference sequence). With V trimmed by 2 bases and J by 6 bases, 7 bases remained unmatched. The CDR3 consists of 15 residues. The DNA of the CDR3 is TGTGCCTGGAGTCCCCCGGGACAGGGAGATGAAAAACTGTTTTTT. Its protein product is CAWSPPGQGDEKLFF.

The chain's CDR3 is CASSETLSEYF. The CDR3 DNA reads as TGTGCCAGCAGTGAAACCTTATCGGAGTACTTC. The chain employs TRBV6-1 and TRBJ2-7; no clear D gene. CDR1 and CDR2 from the germline V gene are MNHNS and SASEGT. Between the trimmed V and J ends, which lost 2 bases and 11 bases, there was a span of 10 bases. The CDR3 sequence is 11 residues long.

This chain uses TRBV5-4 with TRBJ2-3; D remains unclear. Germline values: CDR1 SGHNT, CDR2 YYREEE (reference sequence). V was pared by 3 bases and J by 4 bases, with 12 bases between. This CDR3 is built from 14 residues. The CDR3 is CASSSFADADTQYF. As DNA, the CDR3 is TGTGCCAGCAGCTCATTTGCTGACGCAGATACGCAGTATTTT.

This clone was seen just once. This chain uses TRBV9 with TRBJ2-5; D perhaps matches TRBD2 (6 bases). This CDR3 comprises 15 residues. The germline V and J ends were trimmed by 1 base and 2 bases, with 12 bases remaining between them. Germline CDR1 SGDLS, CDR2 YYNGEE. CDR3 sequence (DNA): TGTGCCAGCAGCGTAACTTCGGGGAGGCAAGAGACCCAGTACTTC. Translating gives CASSVTSGRQETQYF.

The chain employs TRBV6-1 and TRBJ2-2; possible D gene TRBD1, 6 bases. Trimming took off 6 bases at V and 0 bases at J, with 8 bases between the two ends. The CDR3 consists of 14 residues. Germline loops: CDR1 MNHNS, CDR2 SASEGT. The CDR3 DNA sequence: TGTGCCAGCAGGGACAGAGCGAACACCGGGGAGCTGTTTTTT. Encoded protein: CASRDRANTGELFF.

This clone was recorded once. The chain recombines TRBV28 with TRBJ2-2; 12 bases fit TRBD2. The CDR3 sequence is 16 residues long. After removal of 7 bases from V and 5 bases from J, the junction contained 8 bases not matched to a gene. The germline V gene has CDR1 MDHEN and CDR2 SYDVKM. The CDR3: CASTLFGLAGTGELFF. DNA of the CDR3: TGTGCCAGCACTCTCTTCGGACTAGCGGGAACCGGGGAGCTGTTTTTT.

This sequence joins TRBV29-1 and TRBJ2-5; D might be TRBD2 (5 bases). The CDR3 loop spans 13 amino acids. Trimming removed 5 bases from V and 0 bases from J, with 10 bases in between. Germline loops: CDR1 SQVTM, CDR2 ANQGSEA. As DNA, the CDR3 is TGCAGCGTTTGGGAGCCGTACCAAGAGACCCAGTACTTC. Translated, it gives CSVWEPYQETQYF. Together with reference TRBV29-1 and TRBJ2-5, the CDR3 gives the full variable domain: SAVISQKPSRDICQRGTSLTIQCQVDSQVTMMFWYRQQPGQSLTLIATANQGSEATYESGFVIDKFPISRPNLTFSTLTVSNMSPEDSSIYLCSVWEPYQETQYFGPGTRLLVL.

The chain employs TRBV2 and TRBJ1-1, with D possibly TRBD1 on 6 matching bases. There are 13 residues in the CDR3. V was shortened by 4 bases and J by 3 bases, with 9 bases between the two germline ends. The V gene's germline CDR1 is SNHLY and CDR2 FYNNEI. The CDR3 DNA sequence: TGTGCCAGCAGTGCCACAGGGTACACTGAAGCTTTCTTT. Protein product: CASSATGYTEAFF.

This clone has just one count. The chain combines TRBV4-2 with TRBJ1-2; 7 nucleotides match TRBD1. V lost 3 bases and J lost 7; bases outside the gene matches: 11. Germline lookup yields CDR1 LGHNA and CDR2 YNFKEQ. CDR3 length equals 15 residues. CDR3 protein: CASSHPDRALSGYTF. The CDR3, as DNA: TGTGCCAGCAGCCACCCTGACAGGGCTCTAAGTGGCTACACCTTC.

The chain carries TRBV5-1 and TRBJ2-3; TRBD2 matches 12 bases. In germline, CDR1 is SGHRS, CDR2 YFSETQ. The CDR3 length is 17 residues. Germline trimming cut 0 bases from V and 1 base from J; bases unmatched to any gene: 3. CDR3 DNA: TGCGCCAGCAGCTTGGCCCGGACTAGCGGGGGCACAGATACGCAGTATTTT. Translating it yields CASSLARTSGGTDTQYF.

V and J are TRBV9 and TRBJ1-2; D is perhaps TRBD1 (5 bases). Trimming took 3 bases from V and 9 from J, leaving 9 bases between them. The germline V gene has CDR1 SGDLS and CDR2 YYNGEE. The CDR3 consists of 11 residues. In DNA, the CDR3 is TGTGCCAGCAGCGGGGGCCCGAGCTACACCTTC. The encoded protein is CASSGGPSYTF. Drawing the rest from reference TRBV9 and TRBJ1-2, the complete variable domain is DSGVTQTPKHLITATGQRVTLRCSPRSGDLSVYWYQQSLDQGLQFLIQYYNGEERAKGNILERFSAQQFPDLHSELNLSSLELGDSALYFCASSGGPSYTFGSGTRLTVV.

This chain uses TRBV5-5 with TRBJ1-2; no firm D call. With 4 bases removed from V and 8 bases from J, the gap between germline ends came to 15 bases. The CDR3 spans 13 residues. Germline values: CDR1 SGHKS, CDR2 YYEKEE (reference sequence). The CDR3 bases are TGTGCCAGCAGCATAGACAAGAAGATCGGCTACACCTTC. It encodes CASSIDKKIGYTF.

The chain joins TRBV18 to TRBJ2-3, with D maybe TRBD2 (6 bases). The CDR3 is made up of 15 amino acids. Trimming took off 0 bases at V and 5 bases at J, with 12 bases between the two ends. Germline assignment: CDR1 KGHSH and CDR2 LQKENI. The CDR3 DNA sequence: TGTGCCAGCTCACCACCTTTGACAGCGGGAGATACGCAGTATTTT. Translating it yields CASSPPLTAGDTQYF.

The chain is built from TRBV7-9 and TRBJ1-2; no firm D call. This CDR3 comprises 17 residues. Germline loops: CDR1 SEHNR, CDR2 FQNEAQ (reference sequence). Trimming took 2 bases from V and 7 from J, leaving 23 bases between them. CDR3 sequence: CASSLYFSGDRVSGYTF. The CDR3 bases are TGTGCCAGCAGCTTATATTTTAGTGGGGATAGGGTATCTGGCTACACCTTC.